A selection of T cell receptor beta chains follows, all from one sample in a study of T cell responses to AZD1222 COVID-19 vaccine. The data were produced by immunoSEQ multiplex PCR, yet TCRdb's version contains in-frame clones alone and is incomplete. In the table there are 85,000 to 100,000 clones, 85% to 95% of which are singletons. The specimen was peripheral blood, collected on day 0 of AZD1222 vaccination. These receptors all come from an adult in good health. Both conserved end residues are part of each CDR3. The D gene is left open where the match is weak. Clone size is not always given. Where it is, it says once, few, many or a class for expanded clones.

V gene	clone size	D gene	J gene	CDR3 protein	CDR3 DNA
TRBV7-3	-	-	TRBJ2-2	CASSLRLAGELFF	TGTGCCAGCAGCTTAAGGCTGGCCGGGGAGCTGTTTTTT
TRBV18	-	-	TRBJ2-1	CASSFRASGNEQFF	TGTGCCAGCTCATTCCGGGCTTCGGGTAATGAGCAGTTCTTC
TRBV6-5	-	TRBD1	TRBJ1-2	CASSPGQGYYGYTF	TGTGCCAGCAGCCCGGGACAGGGTTACTATGGCTACACCTTC
TRBV20-1	once	-	TRBJ2-1	CSASTDGGGEINEQFF	TGCAGTGCTAGTACTGATGGGGGCGGGGAGATCAATGAGCAGTTCTTC
TRBV5-4	-	TRBD1	TRBJ1-2	CASSLGTEVYGYTF	TGTGCCAGCAGCTTAGGGACAGAGGTTTATGGCTACACCTTC
TRBV5-6	-	TRBD2	TRBJ2-4	CASSNAGDGDIQYF	TGTGCCAGCAGCAACGCGGGGGATGGGGACATTCAGTACTTC
TRBV5-1	-	-	TRBJ1-1	CASSSDQDSLEAFF	TGCGCCAGCAGCTCAGATCAAGACAGCCTTGAAGCTTTCTTT
TRBV5-1	-	-	TRBJ1-2	CASSPRDTYGYTF	TGCGCCAGCAGCCCCCGGGACACATATGGCTACACCTTC
TRBV6-5	-	TRBD2	TRBJ2-7	CASSLGLAGPYEQYF	TGTGCCAGCAGTCTGGGACTAGCGGGACCCTACGAGCAGTACTTC
TRBV30	-	-	TRBJ2-2	CAWEGPRDGTTGELFF	TGTGCCTGGGAAGGGCCCCGGGACGGAACAACCGGGGAGCTGTTTTTT
TRBV6-5	-	TRBD2	TRBJ2-1	CATLPGLATDEQFF	TGTGCCACCCTCCCGGGACTAGCGACAGATGAGCAGTTCTTC
TRBV5-4	-	-	TRBJ1-2	CASSLVTLGPNYGYTF	TGTGCCAGCAGCTTGGTGACCCTAGGACCCAACTATGGCTACACCTTC
TRBV7-2	-	TRBD2	TRBJ2-4	CASSLASGRSENIQYF	TGTGCCAGCAGCTTAGCGAGCGGGAGATCTGAAAACATTCAGTACTTC
TRBV18	-	TRBD2	TRBJ2-3	CASSQGLVTDTQYF	TGTGCCAGCTCCCAGGGACTAGTCACAGATACGCAGTATTTT
TRBV4-1	-	TRBD1	TRBJ1-4	CASSLSGGEKLFF	TGCGCCAGCAGCCTCTCAGGGGGGGAAAAACTGTTTTTT
TRBV11-3	-	TRBD1	TRBJ2-1	CASSPGAGTGALLFSEQFF	TGTGCCAGCAGCCCCGGGGCCGGGACAGGCGCCCTCTTATTTAGTGAGCAGTTCTTC
TRBV5-1	few	TRBD1	TRBJ1-2	CASSLGDRGARGYTF	TGCGCCAGCAGCTTGGGGGACAGGGGAGCGCGGGGCTACACCTTC
TRBV6-1	few	-	TRBJ1-5	CASSENPPQHF	TGTGCCAGCAGTGAAAATCCGCCCCAGCATTTT
TRBV20-1	few	-	TRBJ1-2	CSADTRYGYTF	TGCAGTGCGGACACTCGCTATGGCTACACCTTC
TRBV6-2/TRBV6-3	-	-	TRBJ2-1	CASSQTSEQFF	TGTGCCAGCAGCCAAACTAGCGAGCAGTTCTTC
TRBV7-9	-	-	TRBJ2-1	CASSHQLRGLGNEQFF	TGTGCCAGCAGCCATCAACTCAGGGGTTTAGGCAATGAGCAGTTCTTC
TRBV21-1	-	-	TRBJ1-4	CASSSARGSMGEKLFF	TGTGCCAGCAGCTCCGCCCGGGGATCAATGGGTGAAAAACTGTTTTTT
TRBV3-1/TRBV3-2	-	TRBD2	TRBJ2-3	CASSRSSGGSTDTQYF	TGTGCCAGCAGCCGCAGTAGCGGGGGCAGCACAGATACGCAGTATTTT
TRBV27	once	-	TRBJ2-2	CASRPGGVGSVSNTGELFF	TGTGCCAGCAGGCCAGGTGGGGTTGGATCGGTCTCGAACACCGGGGAGCTGTTTTTT
TRBV5-4	-	-	TRBJ2-3	CASSSTTDTQYF	TGTGCCAGCAGCTCGACCACAGATACGCAGTATTTT
TRBV11-3	once	-	TRBJ1-1	CASSLDSRASGNTEAFF	TGTGCCAGCAGCTTAGACTCTCGGGCAAGTGGGAACACTGAAGCTTTCTTT
TRBV6-2/TRBV6-3	-	TRBD1	TRBJ2-7	CASSPTGAEQYF	TGTGCCAGCAGCCCAACAGGGGCCGAGCAGTACTTC
TRBV9	-	-	TRBJ2-1	CASSPFTGSSYNEQFF	TGTGCCAGCAGCCCCTTCACAGGGAGCTCCTACAATGAGCAGTTCTTC
TRBV5-1	-	-	TRBJ1-1	CASSFSKNTEAFF	TGCGCCAGCAGCTTTAGCAAGAACACTGAAGCTTTCTTT
TRBV20-1	-	-	TRBJ1-4	CSARVNEKLFF	TGCAGTGCTAGAGTAAATGAAAAACTGTTTTTT
TRBV11-2	few	-	TRBJ2-2	CASSLYLLTGASNTGELFF	TGTGCCAGCAGCTTATACTTGCTTACGGGGGCATCGAACACCGGGGAGCTGTTTTTT
TRBV24-1	-	-	TRBJ1-5	CATSATGNNQPQHF	TGTGCCACCAGTGCAACGGGGAATAATCAGCCCCAGCATTTT
TRBV5-6	-	-	TRBJ2-1	CASSPLSSYNEQFF	TGTGCCAGCAGCCCACTCTCCTCCTACAATGAGCAGTTCTTC
TRBV6-1	-	-	TRBJ1-3	CASSEMAVSGNTIYF	TGTGCCAGCAGTGAAATGGCGGTCTCTGGAAACACCATATATTTT
TRBV19	-	-	TRBJ2-7	CASSKALAGTFFYEQYF	TGTGCCAGTAGTAAGGCATTGGCCGGGACATTCTTTTACGAGCAGTACTTC
TRBV9	-	TRBD1	TRBJ1-4	CASSVGEGQWRRNEKLFF	TGTGCCAGCAGCGTAGGGGAGGGACAGTGGAGGAGAAATGAAAAACTGTTTTTT